This T cell receptor beta chain appears in the sequencing data of a study of T cells in Graves' hyperthyroidism and ophthalmopathy. Study-level results: Ophthalmopathy was model-predicted a median roughly 6.2 months pre-onset. A model of 13 V-J pairs discriminated ophthalmopathy from stable hyperthyroidism.

It was RNA transcripts that yielded the amplified TCR beta CDR3 regions. The HTBI primer set served for first-round RT-PCR of the TCR CDR3. Using its own MiXCR run on the multiplex PCR reads, TCRdb lists one record per CDR3 protein. The table shows 400,000 to 600,000 distinct CDR3 sequences, with roughly a sixth occurring only once. There are 13 residues in the CDR3. The junction had 5 bases not matched to a gene; V was cut back by 4 bases and J by 8 bases. Germline V gene sequence: CDR1 SGHDT, CDR2 YYEEEE. Ophthalmopathy patients had Clinical Activity Score at least 3, NOSPECS grade at least 4, duration under 3 months. Out of 8.5 to 10 ml of fresh peripheral blood came the PBMCs. This clonotype was counted only a few times. The antigen remains unidentified.

V is TRBV5-6 and J is TRBJ2-1, with 8 bases aligning to TRBD2. This sequence was found in a woman in her thirties with Graves' ophthalmopathy. Material: blood. This CDR3 reads CASSTGGGDEQFF. CDR3 bases: TGTGCCAGCAGCACGGGAGGGGGGGATGAGCAGTTCTTC. Variable domain in full (rest from reference TRBV5-6 and TRBJ2-1): DAGVTQSPTHLIKTRGQQVTLRCSPKSGHDTVSWYQQALGQGPQFIFQYYEEEERQRGNFPDRFSGHQFPNYSSELNVNALLLGDSALYLCASSTGGGDEQFFGPGTRLTVL.